One sample yielded the 24 T cell receptor beta chains listed below, sequenced in a study of T cells in Graves' hyperthyroidism and ophthalmopathy. Authors of the study amplified TCR beta CDR3 regions from RNA transcripts. Initially, a first-round RT-PCR of the TCR CDR3 employed the HTBI primer set. TCRdb re-analysed the multiplex PCR reads in MiXCR, keeping a single row per CDR3 protein. The sample lists about 640,000 distinct CDR3 sequences; around 20% were seen once. The source material was blood. The receptors come from a man aged 30-40 years with Graves' ophthalmopathy.

This clonotype was observed many times. For the CDR3, the DNA is TGTGCCAGCAGTGAAGTTTTGTCCCGGGGAGACGAGCAGTACTTC. It is translated as CASSEVLSRGDEQYF. V usage is TRBV6-1 and J usage is TRBJ2-7; a weak D match, TRBD2 (5 bases). Trimming pared 1 base from V and 5 bases from J, leaving 15 bases between. This CDR3 comprises 15 residues. In germline, CDR1 is MNHNS, CDR2 SASEGT.

V is TRBV7-9 and J is TRBJ2-7; tentatively, D is TRBD2 (6 bases). This CDR3 contains 15 residues. CDR1 and CDR2 (germline): SEHNR, FQNEAQ (reference sequence). V was shortened by 4 bases and J by 6 bases, with 19 bases between the two germline ends. The CDR3 DNA is TGTGCCAGCAGCTCCACTAGCTCTATCGGCCTCGAGCAGTACTTC. Residues: CASSSTSSIGLEQYF.

This clonotype was counted at least ten times. The chain couples TRBV6-2 or TRBV6-3 to TRBJ2-5; TRBD1 might be the D (6 bases). V lost 2 bases and J lost 0, with 13 bases in between. The CDR3 length is 16 residues. CDR1 is MNHEY and CDR2 is SVGEGT in the germline V gene. The chain's CDR3 is CASSYPRQGYQETQYF. The DNA of the CDR3 is TGTGCCAGCAGTTACCCCCGCCAGGGGTACCAAGAGACCCAGTACTTC.

This chain connects TRBV5-5 to TRBJ2-7; D is perhaps TRBD1 (6 bases). Germline CDR1 reads SGHKS; CDR2 reads YYEKEE (reference sequence). V was clipped by 10 bases and J by 5 bases, with 19 bases between them. The CDR3 is 13 residues long. The DNA of the CDR3 is TGTGCCGGCACCCAGAACAGGGTCGACGAGCAGTACTTC. Its protein product is CAGTQNRVDEQYF.

This clonotype was recorded at least ten times. The chain joins TRBV12-3 or TRBV12-4 to TRBJ1-4; D is possibly TRBD1 (5 bases). V was pared by 2 bases and J by 8 bases, with 12 bases between. This CDR3 has 14 amino acids. CDR3 bases: TGTGCCAGCAGTTTAAACCAGGGAGGGGAAAAACTGTTTTTT. Translation: CASSLNQGGEKLFF.

This clonotype was counted a few times. The J gene is TRBJ1-4, the V gene TRBV11-2; weak D call: TRBD1 (5 bases). This CDR3 contains 16 residues. The ends were cut back, 5 bases at V and 10 bases at J, with 23 bases in the middle. CDR1 SGHAT and CDR2 FQNNGV come from the germline V gene. The CDR3 DNA is TGTGCCAGCAGCATCGCACGACCGGGACCCCGGGGAAAACTGTTTTTT. This codes for CASSIARPGPRGKLFF.

The chain carries TRBV6-1 and TRBJ2-5; D uncertain. V was cut by 4 bases and J by 4 bases, with 7 bases left in between. CDR1 and CDR2 from the germline V gene are MNHNS and SASEGT. The CDR3 spans 12 residues. For the CDR3, the DNA is TGTGCCAGCAGTGGGGAATTAGAGACCCAGTACTTC. Amino acid sequence: CASSGELETQYF.

CDR3 DNA: TGCGCCAGCAGCCCCCCGGTTCGACAGGGAGATGGCTACACCTTC. This translates into CASSPPVRQGDGYTF. The V and J genes are TRBV5-1 and TRBJ1-2, with 7 nucleotides matching TRBD1. J lost 6 bases, V lost 4 bases, and 12 bases had no gene match. The germline V gene encodes CDR1 SGHRS and CDR2 YFSETQ. This CDR3 is built from 15 residues. Full variable domain (outside the CDR3, taken from reference TRBV5-1 and TRBJ1-2): KAGVTQTPRYLIKTRGQQVTLSCSPISGHRSVSWYQQTPGQGLQFLFEYFSETQRNKGNFPGRFSGRQFSNSRSEMNVSTLELGDSALYLCASSPPVRQGDGYTFGSGTRLTVV.

This clonotype was observed a few times. This sequence joins TRBV3-1 and TRBJ2-5; D could derive from TRBD1 or TRBD2 (5 bases each). V lost 1 base, J lost 3 bases, and 15 bases lay in between. Germline V gives CDR1 LGHDT, CDR2 YNNKEL (reference sequence). The CDR3 has 16 residues. The CDR3 sequence: CASSQASGLAEETQYF. The CDR3 DNA reads as TGTGCCAGCAGCCAAGCCTCGGGGCTAGCTGAAGAGACCCAGTACTTC.

This rearrangement joins TRBV12-3 or TRBV12-4 to TRBJ2-1; TRBD2 might be the D (6 bases). This CDR3 comprises 14 residues. V shed 7 bases and J shed 0 bases, with 10 bases lying between them. The CDR3 loop reads CASNFGSSYNEQFF. The CDR3 DNA follows: TGTGCCAGCAACTTCGGGAGCTCCTACAATGAGCAGTTCTTC.

This clonotype was counted between two and nine times. V gene TRBV10-3 combines with J gene TRBJ2-7; TRBD2 matches 11 bases. Germline CDR1 ENHRY, CDR2 SYGVKD. The V segment lost 6 bases and the J segment 0 bases; nucleotides outside the gene matches: 4. CDR3 length: 15 residues. The CDR3 DNA reads as TGTGCCATCAGGGGGACTAGCGGTAACTCCTACGAGCAGTACTTC. Residues: CAIRGTSGNSYEQYF.

The rearrangement uses TRBV18 and TRBJ2-7; D is perhaps TRBD2 (5 bases). Trimming shortened V by 6 bases and J by 3 bases, and 15 bases separated the two germline ends. The CDR3 loop spans 14 amino acids. Germline V gives CDR1 KGHSH, CDR2 LQKENI. The CDR3 sequence is CASSASGFFYEQYF. The CDR3 bases are TGTGCCAGCTCGGCCAGCGGTTTCTTCTACGAGCAGTACTTC.

With respect to this clonotype: One end of the junction does not line up with germline, which may come from a read error. This chain connects TRBV28 to TRBJ2-1; 9 bases are shared with TRBD1. The germline gives CDR1 MDHEN, CDR2 SYDVKM. The CDR3 contains 15 residues. CDR3 DNA sequence: TGTGCCAGCATGTTACAGGGGGCGCCCAACAATGAGCAGCTCTTC. As protein: CASMLQGAPNNEQLF.

This clonotype was counted a single time. V and J are TRBV6-1 and TRBJ1-2; D is unclear. The CDR3 is 12 residues long. Germline CDR1 and CDR2: MNHNS and SASEGT. V lost 6 bases to trimming and J lost 3 bases, with 8 bases between them. CDR3 sequence reads: CASRREHYGYTF. The CDR3 region has the DNA TGTGCCAGCAGAAGGGAACACTATGGCTACACCTTC.

The CDR3 DNA follows: TGTGCCAGCCGGACAGGGTCCGCCGACGAGCAGTACTTC. Translating gives CASRTGSADEQYF. The J gene is TRBJ2-7, the V gene TRBV28; 8 positions match TRBD1. Germline V gene data show CDR1 as MDHEN and CDR2 as SYDVKM. V was clipped by 8 bases and J by 5 bases; unmatched bases: 8. The length of the CDR3 is 13 residues. Using reference TRBV28 and TRBJ2-7 for the parts outside the CDR3, the full variable domain is DVKVTQSSRYLVKRTGEKVFLECVQDMDHENMFWYRQDPGLGLRLIYFSYDVKMKEKGDIPEGYSVSREKKERFSLILESASTNQTSMYLCASRTGSADEQYFGPGTRLTVT.

On this clonotype: A much larger clone differs from this one at a single base, so this may be a read error. The J gene is TRBJ2-5, the V gene TRBV7-2; TRBD1 is a possible D gene (5 bases). V gave up 5 bases and J gave up 3 bases, with 13 bases separating them. The CDR3 consists of 14 residues. Germline V gene lookup returns CDR1 SGHTA and CDR2 FQGNSA. CDR3 nucleotide sequence: TGTGCCAGCAGCCGGCAATCAGGGAAAGAGACCCAGTACTTC. Residues: CASSRQSGKETQYF.

V gene TRBV29-1 combines with J gene TRBJ2-5; maybe TRBD1 (6 bases). The ends were cut back, 4 bases at V and 3 bases at J, with 12 bases in the middle. Germline V gene lookup returns CDR1 SQVTM and CDR2 ANQGSEA. The CDR3 contains 13 residues. The DNA for the CDR3 is TGCAGCGTTGCTCCGGGACAAGAAGAGACCCAGTACTTC. It encodes CSVAPGQEETQYF.

J is TRBJ1-2 and V is TRBV14; TRBD1 is a possible D gene (6 bases). The CDR3 has 15 amino acids. Germline lookup yields CDR1 SGHDN and CDR2 FVKESK. V lost 0 bases to trimming and J lost 4 bases, with 12 bases between them. The CDR3 loop reads CASSQDVQGSYGYTF. The CDR3 DNA sequence: TGTGCCAGCAGCCAAGATGTACAGGGTAGCTATGGCTACACCTTC.

This clonotype was picked up many times. This chain uses TRBV2 with TRBJ2-1; 13 bases align to TRBD2. J was trimmed by 7 bases and V by 5 bases; bases with no gene match: 8. The CDR3 covers 16 residues. The germline V gene has CDR1 SNHLY and CDR2 FYNNEI. CDR3 coding DNA: TGTGCCAGCAGTAGGACTAGCGGGAGCGTTTTGAATGAGCAGTTCTTC. Translation: CASSRTSGSVLNEQFF.

This clonotype was picked up a small number of times. The chain is built from TRBV28 and TRBJ2-7, with D hard to call. The germline gives CDR1 MDHEN, CDR2 SYDVKM. V lost 9 bases and J 0 bases, leaving 9 bases between the germline ends. This CDR3 is built from 12 residues. For the CDR3, the DNA is TGTGCCAGTCGGAGAACCTCCTACGAGCAGTACTTC. Translating gives CASRRTSYEQYF.

This clonotype was seen at least ten times. The chain is built from TRBV12-5 and TRBJ1-1; no definite D call. CDR1 is LGHNT, CDR2 FRNRAP, per germline. CDR3 length: 14 amino acids. Trimming cost V 7 bases and J 0 bases, with 12 bases left between them. The CDR3 region is CASAQDQMNTEAFF. CDR3 coding DNA: TGTGCTAGTGCGCAGGATCAAATGAACACTGAAGCTTTCTTT.

This clonotype was observed a few times. J is TRBJ1-6 and V is TRBV6-2 or TRBV6-3; a possible D gene is TRBD1 (6 bases). The CDR3 spans 13 residues. The germline CDR1 and CDR2 sequences are MNHEY and SVGEGT. V lost 2 bases and J 8 bases, leaving 7 bases between the germline ends. The CDR3 region is CASSYQGYSPLHF. The CDR3 DNA sequence: TGTGCCAGCAGTTACCAGGGGTATTCACCCCTCCACTTT.

This clonotype was picked up many times. The CDR3 here is CASRSGTSGYNEQFF. The CDR3 DNA is TGTGCCAGCAGATCCGGGACTAGCGGTTACAATGAGCAGTTCTTC. J is TRBJ2-1 and V is TRBV28; 11 bases line up with TRBD2. The V and J ends lost 6 bases and 4 bases, in that order; junction bases with no gene match: 5. The germline V gene has CDR1 MDHEN and CDR2 SYDVKM. The CDR3 totals 15 residues.

This clonotype was seen only a few times. The gene calls are TRBV10-3 and TRBJ1-2; the match to TRBD1 covers 9 bases. The CDR3 totals 16 residues. Unmatched junction bases numbered 14, after V lost 4 bases and J lost 8 bases. The germline V gene has CDR1 ENHRY and CDR2 SYGVKD. This CDR3 is CAISGPGQGTLAGYTF. DNA of the CDR3: TGTGCCATCAGTGGCCCCGGACAGGGGACCTTAGCGGGCTACACCTTC.